This is a list of T cell receptor beta chains from one sample in a study of blood T cell repertoires in COVID-19. Assay used: immunoSEQ multiplex PCR; TCRdb lists only in-frame clones, some missing. The table includes about 180,000 clones, 70% to 90% detected once. Sample: peripheral blood. The receptors here all came from a human donor with active or convalescent COVID-19. The donor label of this sample is uncertain. Each CDR3 is given with its conserved first and last residue. D genes are given only for firm matches. Clone size appears in some rows only: once, few, many, or a class for an expanded clone.

abundance | d_gene | j_gene | v_gene | CDR3nt | CDR3aa
- | - | TRBJ2-7 | TRBV1 | TGCACCAGCAGCGGGACTAGCGGGAGGGTCCCGACCTCCTACGAGCAGTACTTC | CTSSGTSGRVPTSYEQYF
- | TRBD1 | TRBJ2-2 | TRBV9 | TGTGCCAGCACCCTAGAGGACAGGACTACCGGGGAGCTGTTTTTT | CASTLEDRTTGELFF
- | TRBD1 | TRBJ1-4 | TRBV3-1/TRBV3-2 | TGTGCCAGCAGCCAAGATCAGGGGGCTTCTGAAAAACTGTTTTTT | CASSQDQGASEKLFF
once | TRBD2 | TRBJ2-5 | TRBV24-1 | TGTGCCACCAGTGATTCGCGCGGGGGGACCCGGGGGACCCAGTACTTC | CATSDSRGGTRGTQYF
- | - | TRBJ1-2 | TRBV12-3/TRBV12-4 | TGTGCCAGCAGTTTATATGAGGAGGTTGGCTACACCTTC | CASSLYEEVGYTF
- | TRBD1 | TRBJ2-3 | TRBV10-3 | TGTGCCATCACGGGACAGTTTTCAGATACGCAGTATTTT | CAITGQFSDTQYF
- | TRBD2 | TRBJ2-1 | TRBV5-1 | TGCGCCAGCAGCTTGGGGGCTAGCGGGATTATTGTTGAGCAGTTCTTC | CASSLGASGIIVEQFF
- | - | TRBJ1-1 | TRBV4-2 | TGTGCCAGCAGCCAAGATCGGGGGGGGGCGTCTTTCTTT | CASSQDRGGASFF
- | TRBD1 | TRBJ1-1 | TRBV11-1 | TGTGCCAGCCGACGACAGGGGGTGAACACTGAAGCTTTCTTT | CASRRQGVNTEAFF
- | - | TRBJ2-5 | TRBV5-6 | TGTGCCAGCAGCTTGGGGCCGGGAACGATCCAAGAGACCCAGTACTTC | CASSLGPGTIQETQYF
- | - | TRBJ1-1 | TRBV18 | TGTGCCAGCTCACCGGACACCTTTATGAACACTGAAGCTTTCTTT | CASSPDTFMNTEAFF
- | - | TRBJ1-6 | TRBV27 | TGTGCCAGCAGTTTCCTCCGGACAGCACTTAATTCACCCCTCCACTTT | CASSFLRTALNSPLHF
- | - | TRBJ2-7 | TRBV11-3 | TGTGCCAGCAGCCCCAATTGGGCCGGCTCCTACGAGCAGTACTTC | CASSPNWAGSYEQYF
- | TRBD2 | TRBJ2-1 | TRBV30 | TGTGCCTCCCGGGGGGGGAGCTCCTACAATGAGCAGTTCTTC | CASRGGSSYNEQFF
- | TRBD2 | TRBJ2-7 | TRBV6-5 | TGTGCCAGCACCGAGCGGGAGTTAGCCTACGAGCAGTACTTC | CASTERELAYEQYF
- | - | TRBJ1-2 | TRBV2 | TGTGCCAGCAGTGAAGCGCGGGGGGCGGTGTATGGCTACACCTTC | CASSEARGAVYGYTF
- | TRBD2 | TRBJ2-7 | TRBV5-1 | TGCGCCAGCAGCTTGGGTATGGGACTAGCGAGACCCTACGAGCAGTACTTC | CASSLGMGLARPYEQYF
- | TRBD1 | TRBJ2-2 | TRBV6-4 | TGTGCCAGCAGTGACGGGCAGGGGGCGACCGGGGAGCTGTTTTTT | CASSDGQGATGELFF
- | - | TRBJ1-5 | TRBV19 | TGTGCCAGTAAGACCCTCGGGACATTGGCTGGCAATCAGCCCCAGCATTTT | CASKTLGTLAGNQPQHF
few | - | TRBJ2-7 | TRBV2 | TGTGCCAGCACCCCGGGGGGGACAGTTTCCTACGAGCAGTACTTC | CASTPGGTVSYEQYF
- | - | TRBJ2-3 | TRBV24-1 | TGTGCCACCAGTGATCCCGGAGGACAGCAGGTCACAGATACGCAGTATTTT | CATSDPGGQQVTDTQYF
- | - | TRBJ1-5 | TRBV2 | TGTGCCAGCCGGAGGGAAAATCAGCCCCAGCATTTT | CASRRENQPQHF
- | TRBD2 | TRBJ2-2 | TRBV5-4 | TGTGCCAGCAGCAAACTAGCGGGAGGGACCGGGGAGCTGTTTTTT | CASSKLAGGTGELFF
- | - | TRBJ1-1 | TRBV6-5 | TGTGCCAGCAGATCCAGGACGGGGGAAGCTTTCTTT | CASRSRTGEAFF
- | TRBD2 | TRBJ2-3 | TRBV6-4 | TGTGCCAGCAGTGACTCTCGGGGGGGCTCCACAGATACGCAGTATTTT | CASSDSRGGSTDTQYF
- | TRBD2 | TRBJ2-5 | TRBV3-1/TRBV3-2 | TGTGCCAGCAGCCAAGCGGGGACTAGCTGGGAGACCCAGTACTTC | CASSQAGTSWETQYF
- | - | TRBJ2-3 | TRBV9 | TGTGCCAGCAGCGTGGACTACCTATCGGGCACAGATACGCAGTATTTT | CASSVDYLSGTDTQYF
few | - | TRBJ1-1 | TRBV27 | TGTGCCAGCAGTTTGATATGGGGGCGGACTGAAGCTTTCTTT | CASSLIWGRTEAFF
- | TRBD1 | TRBJ2-7 | TRBV6-6 | TGTGCCAGCAGTTATGGACAGGGTATCTACGAGCAGTACTTC | CASSYGQGIYEQYF
- | - | TRBJ1-3 | TRBV12-3/TRBV12-4 | TGTGCCAGCAGTTTCGAGGGAAACACCATATATTTT | CASSFEGNTIYF
once | - | TRBJ2-7 | TRBV6-5 | TGTGCCAGCAGCCAGGGACAATCCTACGAGCAGTACTTC | CASSQGQSYEQYF
- | TRBD1 | TRBJ1-4 | TRBV14 | TGTGCCAGCAGCTCCTGGGGACAGGCTAATGAAAAACTGTTTTTT | CASSSWGQANEKLFF
- | TRBD2 | TRBJ2-1 | TRBV2 | TGTGCCAGCAGTGAAGAGCGGGGGGAGGGGTTCTTC | CASSEERGEGFF
- | - | TRBJ2-1 | TRBV9 | TGTGCCAGCAGCGTAGCCTCATGGAGGGAGCAGTTCTTC | CASSVASWREQFF
- | - | TRBJ2-1 | TRBV24-1 | TGTGCCACCAGTGATTTAGCCCCCGCTACTAACTCCTACAATGAGCAGTTCTTC | CATSDLAPATNSYNEQFF
- | TRBD1 | TRBJ2-2 | TRBV5-1 | TGCGCCAGCAGCTTGGAGGGGACAGTGAACACCGGGGAGCTGTTTTTT | CASSLEGTVNTGELFF
- | - | TRBJ1-2 | TRBV28 | TGTGCCAGCAGTTTGCTGTTGGGCCCTTCGTATGGCTACACCTTC | CASSLLLGPSYGYTF
- | - | TRBJ2-2 | TRBV3-1/TRBV3-2 | TGTGCCAGCAGCCAAGATACGAATGAGCTCCTCACCGGGGAGCTGTTTTTT | CASSQDTNELLTGELFF
- | TRBD2 | TRBJ2-1 | TRBV5-1 | TGCGCCAGCATGGCGGGGGGAACTTACAATGAGCAGTTCTTC | CASMAGGTYNEQFF
- | TRBD1 | TRBJ2-3 | TRBV5-4 | TGTGCCATTACAGGGGGCCTAGCGGCAGATACGCAGTATTTT | CAITGGLAADTQYF
- | - | TRBJ1-1 | TRBV2 | TGTGCCAGCAGACGGGAAAACACTGAAGCTTTCTTT | CASRRENTEAFF
- | TRBD2 | TRBJ2-7 | TRBV4-2 | TGTGCCAGCAGCCTCGGGACTAGCGGGGGTCATTACGAGCAGTACTTC | CASSLGTSGGHYEQYF
- | TRBD2 | TRBJ2-1 | TRBV12-3/TRBV12-4 | TGTGCCAGCAGGGGAGGGAGGGATGAGCAGTTCTTC | CASRGGRDEQFF
- | TRBD2 | TRBJ2-1 | TRBV3-1/TRBV3-2 | TGTGCCAGCAGCCGACCGGGGGGACCCTACAATGAGCAGTTCTTC | CASSRPGGPYNEQFF
- | TRBD1 | TRBJ1-5 | TRBV28 | TGTGCCAGCAGTTTTCAGGGGGTACGGCAGCCCCAGCATTTT | CASSFQGVRQPQHF
- | - | TRBJ1-2 | TRBV19 | TGTGCCAGCACAATCCCACGAGAGGGGGACTATGGCTACACCTTC | CASTIPREGDYGYTF
- | - | TRBJ1-1 | TRBV30 | TGTGCCTGGAGTGTATCAATGAACACTGAAGCTTTCTTT | CAWSVSMNTEAFF
- | - | TRBJ2-1 | TRBV13 | TGTGCCAGCAGTTCCCCCCCGGGGGACTCCTACAATGAGCAGTTCTTC | CASSSPPGDSYNEQFF
- | - | TRBJ2-7 | TRBV5-1 | TGCGCCAGCAGCTCTATACCGGGGGATTACGAGCAGTACTTC | CASSSIPGDYEQYF
few | - | TRBJ2-1 | TRBV7-9 | TGTGCCAGCAGCCCGGGGGGAGGGGGAGTAAATGAGCAGTTCTTC | CASSPGGGGVNEQFF